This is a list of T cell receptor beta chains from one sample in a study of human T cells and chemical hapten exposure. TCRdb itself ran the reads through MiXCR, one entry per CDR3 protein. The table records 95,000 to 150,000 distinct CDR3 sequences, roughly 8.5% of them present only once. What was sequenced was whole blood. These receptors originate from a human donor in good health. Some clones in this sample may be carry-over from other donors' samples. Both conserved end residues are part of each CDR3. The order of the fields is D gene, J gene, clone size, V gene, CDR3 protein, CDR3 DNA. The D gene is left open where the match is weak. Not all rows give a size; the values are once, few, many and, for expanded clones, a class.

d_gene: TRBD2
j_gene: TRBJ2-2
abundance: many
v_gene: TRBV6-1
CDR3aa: CASSETSGSTGELFF
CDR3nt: TGTGCCAGCAGTGAAACTAGCGGGAGCACCGGGGAGCTGTTTTTT

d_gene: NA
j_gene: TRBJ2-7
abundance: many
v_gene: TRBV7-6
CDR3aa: CASSTQPRTPQYF
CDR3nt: TGTGCCAGCAGTACGCAACCCAGGACGCCGCAGTACTTC

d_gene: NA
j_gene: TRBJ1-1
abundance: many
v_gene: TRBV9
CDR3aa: CASSVDLDQGDTEAFF
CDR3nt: TGTGCCAGCAGCGTAGACCTGGACCAGGGAGATACTGAAGCTTTCTTT

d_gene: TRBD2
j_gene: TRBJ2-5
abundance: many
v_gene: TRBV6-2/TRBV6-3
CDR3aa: CASTLAGLAGAETQYF
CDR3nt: TGTGCCAGCACCTTGGCGGGACTAGCGGGGGCAGAGACCCAGTACTTC

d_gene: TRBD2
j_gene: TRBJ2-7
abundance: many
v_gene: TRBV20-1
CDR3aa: CSAYGGEQYF
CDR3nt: TGCAGTGCTTACGGGGGGGAGCAGTACTTC

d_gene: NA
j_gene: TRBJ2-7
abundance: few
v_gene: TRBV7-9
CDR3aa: CAYLGGLNHEQYF
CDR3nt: TGTGCCTACCTTGGGGGCCTGAACCACGAGCAGTACTTC

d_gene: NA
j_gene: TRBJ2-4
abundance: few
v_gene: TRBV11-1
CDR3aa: CASSSQGGARDF
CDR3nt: TGTGCCAGCAGCTCCCAGGGCGGGGCGAGGGACTTC

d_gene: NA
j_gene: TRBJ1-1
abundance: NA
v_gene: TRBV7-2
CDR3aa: CASSLAQRGTEAFF
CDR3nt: TGTGCCAGCAGCTTAGCGCAGAGGGGCACTGAAGCTTTCTTT

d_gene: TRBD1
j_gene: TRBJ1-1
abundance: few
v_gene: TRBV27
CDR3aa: CASSWTGKNTEAFF
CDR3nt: TGTGCCAGCAGCTGGACAGGGAAGAACACTGAAGCTTTCTTT

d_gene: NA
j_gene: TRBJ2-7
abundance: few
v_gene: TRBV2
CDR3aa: CATTGTTYEQYF
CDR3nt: TGTGCCACTACCGGGACGACCTACGAGCAGTACTTC

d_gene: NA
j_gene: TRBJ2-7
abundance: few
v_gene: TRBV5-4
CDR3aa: CASSLELVTSYEQYF
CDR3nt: TGTGCCAGCAGCTTGGAGTTAGTCACGTCCTACGAGCAGTACTTC

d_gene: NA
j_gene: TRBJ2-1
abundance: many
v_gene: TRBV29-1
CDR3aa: CSVEGRRPNYNEQFF
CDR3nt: TGCAGCGTTGAGGGTCGGAGGCCCAATTACAATGAGCAGTTCTTC

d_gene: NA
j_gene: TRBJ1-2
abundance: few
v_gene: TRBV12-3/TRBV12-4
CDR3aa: CASRLGQHYGYTF
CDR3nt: TGTGCCAGCAGACTCGGACAGCACTATGGCTACACCTTC

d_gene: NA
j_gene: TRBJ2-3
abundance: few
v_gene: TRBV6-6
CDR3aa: CASSSETDTQYF
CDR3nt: TGTGCCAGCAGTTCCGAGACAGATACGCAGTATTTT

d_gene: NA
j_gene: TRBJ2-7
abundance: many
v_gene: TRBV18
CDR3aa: CASSPPARFSYEQYF
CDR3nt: TGTGCCAGCTCACCACCAGCGAGGTTCTCCTACGAGCAGTACTTC

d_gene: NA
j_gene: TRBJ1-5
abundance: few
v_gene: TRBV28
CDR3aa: CASKGTGGQNQPQHF
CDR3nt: TGTGCCAGCAAAGGGACGGGGGGACAAAATCAGCCCCAGCATTTT

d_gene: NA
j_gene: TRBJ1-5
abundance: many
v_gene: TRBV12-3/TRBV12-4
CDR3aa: CASSWAMDQPQHF
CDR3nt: TGTGCCAGCAGTTGGGCCATGGATCAGCCCCAGCATTTT

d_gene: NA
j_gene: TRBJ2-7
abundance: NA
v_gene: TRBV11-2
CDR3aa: CASSLSTIYEQYF
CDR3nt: TGTGCCAGCAGCTTATCCACAATCTACGAGCAGTACTTC

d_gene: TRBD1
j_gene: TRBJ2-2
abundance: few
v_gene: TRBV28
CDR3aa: CASRQSGTGGTGELFF
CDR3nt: TGTGCCAGCAGACAGTCCGGGACAGGGGGAACCGGGGAGCTGTTTTTT

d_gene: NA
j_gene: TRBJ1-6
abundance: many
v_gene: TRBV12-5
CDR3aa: CASGLAGGTAYSPLHF
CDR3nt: TGTGCTAGTGGTTTGGCCGGAGGGACTGCCTATTCACCCCTCCACTTT

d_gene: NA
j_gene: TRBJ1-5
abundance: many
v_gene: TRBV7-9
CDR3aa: CASSLATGLGSNQPQHF
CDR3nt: TGTGCCAGCAGCTTAGCGACGGGATTGGGGAGTAATCAGCCCCAGCATTTT

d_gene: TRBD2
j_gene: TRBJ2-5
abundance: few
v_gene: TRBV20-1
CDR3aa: CSASGLAGAQETQYF
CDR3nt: TGCAGTGCTAGTGGACTAGCGGGGGCCCAAGAGACCCAGTACTTC

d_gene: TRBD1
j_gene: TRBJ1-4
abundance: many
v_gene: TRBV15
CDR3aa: CATSRTQTGVNEKLFF
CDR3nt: TGTGCCACCAGCAGAACCCAGACAGGGGTAAATGAAAAACTGTTTTTT

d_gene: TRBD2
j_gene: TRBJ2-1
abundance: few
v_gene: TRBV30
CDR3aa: CARRLAGGNNEQFF
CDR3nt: TGTGCCCGTAGACTAGCGGGAGGGAACAATGAGCAGTTCTTC

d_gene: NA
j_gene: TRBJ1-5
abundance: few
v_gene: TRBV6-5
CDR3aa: CASSYSPYSNQPQHF
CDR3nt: TGTGCCAGCAGTTACTCGCCATATAGCAATCAGCCCCAGCATTTT

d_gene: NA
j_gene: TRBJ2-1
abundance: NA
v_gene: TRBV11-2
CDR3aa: CASSTGAAAGYEQFF
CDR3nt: TGTGCCAGCAGCACAGGGGCCGCGGCGGGGTATGAGCAGTTCTTC

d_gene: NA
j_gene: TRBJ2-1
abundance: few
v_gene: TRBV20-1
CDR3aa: CSAPSGFEQFF
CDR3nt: TGCAGTGCTCCCTCTGGTTTTGAGCAGTTCTTC

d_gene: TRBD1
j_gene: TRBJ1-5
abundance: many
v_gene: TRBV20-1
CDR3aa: CSARAGTVDNQPQHF
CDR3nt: TGCAGTGCTAGAGCCGGGACAGTCGATAACCAGCCCCAGCATTTT

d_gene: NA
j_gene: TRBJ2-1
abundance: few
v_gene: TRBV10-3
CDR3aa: CAISDFEVRGTKFSYNEQFF
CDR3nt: TGTGCCATCAGTGACTTCGAGGTACGGGGGACAAAATTCTCCTACAATGAGCAGTTCTTC

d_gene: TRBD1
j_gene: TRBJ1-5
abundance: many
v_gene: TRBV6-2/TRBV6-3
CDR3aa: CASSYSGQVLNQPQHF
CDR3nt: TGTGCCAGCAGTTACTCTGGACAGGTGCTCAATCAGCCCCAGCATTTT

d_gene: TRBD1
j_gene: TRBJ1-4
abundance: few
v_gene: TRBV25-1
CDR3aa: CASSENRGGSTNEKLFF
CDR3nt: TGTGCCAGCAGTGAAAACAGGGGCGGGTCAACTAATGAAAAACTGTTTTTT

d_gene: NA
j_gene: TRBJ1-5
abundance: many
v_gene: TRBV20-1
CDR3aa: CSARDTMGLHQPQHF
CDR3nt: TGCAGTGCTAGAGATACGATGGGACTCCATCAGCCCCAGCATTTT

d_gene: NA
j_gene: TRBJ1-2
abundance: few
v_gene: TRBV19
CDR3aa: CASSTGDYGYTF
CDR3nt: TGTGCCAGTAGTACAGGGGACTATGGCTACACCTTC

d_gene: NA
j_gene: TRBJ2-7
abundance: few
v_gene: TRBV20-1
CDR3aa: CSARNRQVRDEQYF
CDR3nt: TGCAGTGCTCGAAACCGTCAGGTCCGGGACGAGCAGTACTTC

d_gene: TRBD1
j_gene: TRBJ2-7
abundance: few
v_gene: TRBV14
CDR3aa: CASSRGQGASYEQYF
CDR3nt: TGTGCCAGCAGCCGGGGACAGGGGGCCTCCTACGAGCAGTACTTC

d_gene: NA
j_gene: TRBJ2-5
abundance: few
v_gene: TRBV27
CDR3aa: CASSSYQGIRETQYF
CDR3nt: TGTGCCAGCAGTAGTTACCAGGGAATCCGGGAGACCCAGTACTTC

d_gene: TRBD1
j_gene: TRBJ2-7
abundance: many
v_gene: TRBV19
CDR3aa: CASSKRQGFVNEQYF
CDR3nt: TGTGCCAGTAGTAAAAGACAGGGCTTCGTAAACGAGCAGTACTTC

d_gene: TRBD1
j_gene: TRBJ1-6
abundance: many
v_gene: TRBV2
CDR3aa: CASSAPTGGLSPLHF
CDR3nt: TGTGCCAGCAGTGCCCCGACAGGGGGCTTGTCACCCCTCCACTTT

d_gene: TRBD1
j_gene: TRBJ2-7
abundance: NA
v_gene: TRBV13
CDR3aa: CASSPGTGPQGQYF
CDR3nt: TGTGCCAGCAGCCCCGGGACAGGGCCTCAGGGGCAGTACTTC

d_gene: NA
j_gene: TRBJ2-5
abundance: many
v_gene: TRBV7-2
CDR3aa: CASSSMTQETQYF
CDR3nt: TGTGCCAGCAGCTCGATGACCCAAGAGACCCAGTACTTC

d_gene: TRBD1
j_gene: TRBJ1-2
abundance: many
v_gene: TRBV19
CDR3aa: CASSIPGTAYGYTF
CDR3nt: TGTGCCAGTAGTATTCCCGGGACAGCCTATGGCTACACCTTC

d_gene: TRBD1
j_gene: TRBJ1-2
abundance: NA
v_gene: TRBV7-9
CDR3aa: CASSLTGQGFLLYGYTF
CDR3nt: TGTGCCAGCAGCTTAACTGGACAGGGCTTTCTTCTCTATGGCTACACCTTC

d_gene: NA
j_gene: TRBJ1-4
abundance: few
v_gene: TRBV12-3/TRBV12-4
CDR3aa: CASSLEGLNEKLFF
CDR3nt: TGTGCCAGCAGTTTAGAGGGGCTTAATGAAAAACTGTTTTTT

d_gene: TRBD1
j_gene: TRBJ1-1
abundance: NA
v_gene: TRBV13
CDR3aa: CASSLKGQGLGHAEAFF
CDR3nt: TGTGCCAGCAGTCTTAAGGGACAGGGGCTAGGGCACGCTGAAGCTTTCTTT

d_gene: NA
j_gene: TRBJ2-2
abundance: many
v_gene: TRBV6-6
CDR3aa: CASSRDPGELFF
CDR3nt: TGTGCCAGCAGCCGCGACCCCGGGGAGCTGTTTTTT

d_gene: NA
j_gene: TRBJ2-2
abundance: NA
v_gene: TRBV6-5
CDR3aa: CATRGAGELFF
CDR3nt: TGTGCCACCCGCGGCGCCGGGGAGCTGTTTTTT

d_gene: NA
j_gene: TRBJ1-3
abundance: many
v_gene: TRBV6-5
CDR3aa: CASRNRDPGPRNTIYF
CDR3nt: TGTGCCAGCAGGAACAGGGACCCAGGTCCCAGAAACACCATATATTTT

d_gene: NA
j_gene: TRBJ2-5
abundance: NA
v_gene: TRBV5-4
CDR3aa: CASSPGHREETQYF
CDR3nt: TGTGCCAGCAGCCCGGGACACAGAGAAGAGACCCAGTACTTC

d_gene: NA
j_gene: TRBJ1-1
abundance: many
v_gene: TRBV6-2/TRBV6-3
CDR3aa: CASWENTEAFF
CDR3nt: TGTGCCAGTTGGGAGAACACTGAAGCTTTCTTT

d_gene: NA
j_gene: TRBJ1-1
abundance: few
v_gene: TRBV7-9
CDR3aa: CASRPRGTTEAFF
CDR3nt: TGTGCCAGCAGGCCCAGAGGGACCACTGAAGCTTTCTTT

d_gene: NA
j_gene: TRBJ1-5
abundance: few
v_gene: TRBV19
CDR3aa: CASSIWGNNQPQHF
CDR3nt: TGTGCCAGTAGTATATGGGGGAACAATCAGCCCCAGCATTTT

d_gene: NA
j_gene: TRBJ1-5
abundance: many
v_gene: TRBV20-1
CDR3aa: CSAASEVGSNQPQHF
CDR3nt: TGCAGTGCCGCTAGTGAAGTTGGAAGCAATCAGCCCCAGCATTTT

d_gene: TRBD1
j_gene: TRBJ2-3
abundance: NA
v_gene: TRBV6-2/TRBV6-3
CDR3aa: CASRPTQTTGESATDTQYF
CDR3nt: TGTGCCAGCAGGCCAACACAAACAACAGGGGAATCCGCGACAGATACGCAGTATTTT

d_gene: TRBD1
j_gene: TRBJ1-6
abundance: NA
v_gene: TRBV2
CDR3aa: CASSDGGQGFSPLHF
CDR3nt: TGTGCCAGCAGTGATGGGGGACAGGGCTTTTCACCCCTCCACTTT